These 18 T cell receptor beta chains share one sample of origin, sequenced in a study of CD8+ T cells in alopecia areata. RNA extraction was followed by reverse transcription into cDNA, which acted as the sequencing template. Profiled with immunoSEQ multiplex PCR; TCRdb holds only in-frame clones, not every one. Of about 150,000 clones in the sample, 87% were seen once. Specimen: CD8+ T cells sorted from blood, collected at week 0. Every receptor here comes from a human donor with alopecia areata.

The chain has TRBV27 and TRBJ2-7; perhaps TRBD1 as D (5 bases). V lost 7 bases, J lost 5 bases, and 21 bases lay in between. Germline V gives CDR1 MNHEY, CDR2 SMNVEV (reference sequence). This CDR3 spans 15 amino acids. The CDR3 DNA reads as TGTGCCAGCACTCCTAATAGGGGTCTAGTCAACGAGCAGTACTTC. It translates to CASTPNRGLVNEQYF.

The rearrangement joins TRBV13 to TRBJ2-1; 14 nucleotides line up with TRBD2. The V segment lost 5 bases and the J segment 1 base; nucleotides outside the gene matches: 4. Germline loops: CDR1 PRHDT, CDR2 FYEKMQ (reference sequence). The CDR3 has 17 amino acids. DNA of the CDR3: TGTGCCAGCAGCACCGGACTAGCGGGAGGTTCCTACAATGAGCAGTTCTTC. Translated, it gives CASSTGLAGGSYNEQFF.

J is TRBJ2-2 and V is TRBV7-2; D uncertain. CDR1 and CDR2 from the germline V gene are SGHTA and FQGNSA. The CDR3 length is 15 residues. Trimming removed 5 bases at V and 2 bases at J, with 12 bases between. This chain's CDR3 is CASSPTLSNTGELFF. The CDR3 bases are TGTGCCAGCAGCCCCACGTTGTCCAACACCGGGGAGCTGTTTTTT. Looking up the rest from reference TRBV7-2 and TRBJ2-2 gives the full variable domain: GAGVSQSPSNKVTEKGKDVELRCDPISGHTALYWYRQSLGQGLEFLIYFQGNSAPDKSGLPSDRFSAERTGGSVSTLTIQRTQQEDSAVYLCASSPTLSNTGELFFGEGSRLTVL.

The CDR3 reads CASSLSSDGYNEQFF. In DNA form, the CDR3 reads TGTGCCAGCAGTTTATCCTCGGACGGTTACAATGAGCAGTTCTTC. J is TRBJ2-1 and V is TRBV27; no definite D call. There are 15 residues in the CDR3. Trimming took off 0 bases at V and 4 bases at J, with 10 bases between the two ends. Germline-derived CDR1 and CDR2 are MNHEY and SMNVEV (reference sequence).

The chain recombines TRBV7-8 with TRBJ2-5, with 7 bases lining up with TRBD1. This CDR3 spans 15 amino acids. Germline loops: CDR1 SGHVS, CDR2 FQNEAQ. V lost 5 bases to trimming and J lost 2 bases; unmatched junction nucleotides: 8. The CDR3 protein is CASSPSDREQETQYF. DNA of the CDR3: TGTGCCAGCAGCCCATCCGACAGGGAACAAGAGACCCAGTACTTC. Together with reference TRBV7-8 and TRBJ2-5, the CDR3 gives the full variable domain: GAGVSQSPRYKVAKRGQDVALRCDPISGHVSLFWYQQALGQGPEFLTYFQNEAQLDKSGLPSDRFFAERPEGSVSTLKIQRTQQEDSAVYLCASSPSDREQETQYFGPGTRLLVL.

The J gene is TRBJ1-1, the V gene TRBV4-2; D unclear. V lost 0 bases and J lost 1, with 9 bases in between. CDR1 is LGHNA, CDR2 YNFKEQ, per germline. There are 15 residues in the CDR3. The CDR3 region is CASSQDVLTNTEAFF. The CDR3 DNA reads as TGTGCCAGCAGCCAAGATGTACTTACGAACACTGAAGCTTTCTTT.

V usage is TRBV5-1 and J usage is TRBJ1-2, with D possibly matching TRBD1 (5 bases). Trimming removed 2 bases from V and 2 bases from J, with 13 bases in between. The CDR3 sequence is 15 residues long. Germline CDR1 and CDR2: SGHRS and YFSETQ. The DNA of the CDR3 is TGCGCCAGCAGCTTTACTACCGACAGCAACTATGGCTACACCTTC. Its protein product is CASSFTTDSNYGYTF.

This clone was observed a handful of times. The chain combines TRBV4-1 with TRBJ1-1, with TRBD1 as a possible D gene (5 bases). In germline, CDR1 is MGHRA, CDR2 YSYEKL. The CDR3 has 16 residues. V was pared by 1 base and J by 7 bases, with 19 bases between. The CDR3 coding sequence is TGCGCCAGCAGCCAAGTTTGGGGCGACGATGTTGGTGAAGCTTTCTTT. Amino acids: CASSQVWGDDVGEAFF.

About this clone itself: At the DNA level, this CDR3 is encoded by other sequences in the same sample as well. This rearrangement joins TRBV5-1 to TRBJ2-3; D not resolved. The CDR3 loop spans 11 amino acids. With 0 bases removed from V and 5 bases from J, the gap between germline ends came to 1 base. Germline CDR1 reads SGHRS; CDR2 reads YFSETQ. The CDR3 DNA is TGCGCCAGCAGCTTGGGAGATACGCAGTATTTT. The encoded protein is CASSLGDTQYF.

The gene calls are TRBV27 and TRBJ2-5; TRBD2 aligns across 7 bases. J lost 4 bases, V lost 5 bases, and 7 bases had no gene match. The germline CDR1 and CDR2 sequences are MNHEY and SMNVEV (reference sequence). CDR3 size: 14 residues. CDR3 coding DNA: TGTGCCAGCAGTCACGGACTAGGTTTAGAGACCCAGTACTTC. Its translation: CASSHGLGLETQYF.

The chain combines TRBV7-3 with TRBJ2-1; 9 nucleotides agree with TRBD2. The trim removed 4 bases at V and 6 bases at J, leaving 7 bases unmatched. Germline assignment: CDR1 SGHTA and CDR2 FQGTGA. The CDR3 length is 15 residues. CDR3 DNA sequence: TGTGCCAGCAGCTGGAGCTGGACTAGCGTCAATGAGCAGTTCTTC. This translates into CASSWSWTSVNEQFF.

The J gene is TRBJ2-1, the V gene TRBV6-5; TRBD2 matches 10 bases. The CDR3 extends over 15 amino acids. The germline V gene encodes CDR1 MNHEY and CDR2 SVGAGI. V shed 2 bases, J shed 6 bases, and the junction held 4 bases outside the gene matches. The DNA of the CDR3 is TGTGCCAGCAGTTACACAAGCGGGGGGGCCAATGAGCAGTTCTTC. Its translation: CASSYTSGGANEQFF.

V is TRBV9 and J is TRBJ2-3; D ambiguous. Germline V gives CDR1 SGDLS, CDR2 YYNGEE. V was cut by 0 bases and J by 2 bases, with 7 bases left in between. The CDR3 totals 14 residues. CDR3 nucleotide sequence: TGTGCCAGCAGCGTAGAACGAGTCACAGATACGCAGTATTTT. Protein: CASSVERVTDTQYF.

This sequence joins TRBV27 and TRBJ2-1; no reliable D call. Per germline, CDR1 MNHEY and CDR2 SMNVEV (reference sequence). The CDR3 extends over 12 amino acids. V lost 5 bases and J lost 4, with 6 bases in between. In nucleotides, the CDR3 is TGTGCCAGCAGTCATTCATACAATGAGCAGTTCTTC. It is translated as CASSHSYNEQFF.

This sequence joins TRBV7-9 and TRBJ1-2, with unresolved D. The V end lost 3 bases, the J end lost 6 bases, and 11 bases lay between the germline ends. The CDR3 length is 13 residues. Germline V gene data show CDR1 as SEHNR and CDR2 as FQNEAQ (reference sequence). The CDR3 DNA is TGTGCCAGCAGCTTGGAAGAATATAATGGCTACACCTTC. Encoded protein: CASSLEEYNGYTF.

The chain is built from TRBV6-6 and TRBJ2-7; D call uncertain. CDR1 and CDR2 from the germline V gene are MNHNY and SVGAGI (reference sequence). The CDR3 has 13 residues. The V and J ends lost 0 bases and 3 bases respectively, with 6 bases between them. The CDR3 region is CASSYSADYEQYF. The DNA of the CDR3 is TGTGCCAGCAGTTACTCGGCTGACTACGAGCAGTACTTC.

This chain uses TRBV4-2 with TRBJ1-2; 11 nucleotides line up with TRBD1. This CDR3 is built from 19 residues. Germline V gene lookup returns CDR1 LGHNA and CDR2 YNFKEQ. V shed 1 base and J 5 bases; nucleotides not matched to a gene: 15. CDR3 sequence reads: CASSQVAPGQGGPGYGYTF. For the CDR3, the DNA is TGTGCCAGCAGCCAAGTTGCCCCGGGACAGGGGGGCCCAGGGTATGGCTACACCTTC.

On this clone: This CDR3 is also generated by other DNA sequences in the sample. The rearrangement links TRBV9 to TRBJ2-5, with D perhaps assigned TRBD1 or TRBD2 (6 bases each). Germline V gene data show CDR1 as SGDLS and CDR2 as YYNGEE. Trimming pared 0 bases from V and 1 base from J, leaving 7 bases between. The CDR3 is 14 residues long. The CDR3, as DNA: TGTGCCAGCAGCGTAGCGGGGGCCCAAGAGACCCAGTACTTC. Amino acid sequence: CASSVAGAQETQYF.